This T cell receptor beta chain comes out of a study of blood T cell repertoires in COVID-19. Across the study: Italy, Spain and the United States were the sources of the convalescent and acute COVID-19 samples. From T cells, B-cell-depleted T cells, or PBMCs came the material, which was cDNA or gDNA.

In the source study's methods: Nucleated cell number was recorded as an estimate derived from reference gene primer amplification. Repertoires were generated with immunoSEQ multiplex PCR, while TCRdb's copy carries only in-frame clones and drops some. D and trimming come from the DNA, and the V and J calls and clone size come from that table. The sample shows 250,000 to 400,000 clones, roughly nine tenths of them seen only once. Sequenced input: peripheral blood. The receptor was isolated from a woman aged 25-40 years with COVID-19, enrolled during active disease.

DNA for the CDR3: TGTGCCAGCAGCTTAGTAGAGGTTCCGGAGACCCAGTACTTC. As protein: CASSLVEVPETQYF. The chain recombines TRBV7-9 with TRBJ2-5; no definite D call. CDR1 SEHNR and CDR2 FQNEAQ come from the germline V gene (reference sequence). Deletions cut 1 base from V and 5 bases from J, with 11 bases between. The CDR3 has 14 residues.